This is a list of T cell receptor beta chains from one sample in a study of T-cell memory formation after mild COVID-19. TCRdb recomputed calls from the 5' RACE reads with MiXCR, one row per CDR3 protein. The profile shows about 110,000 distinct CDR3 sequences, 18% of them singletons. Input material: PBMCs or a T cell subset sorted from them (not recorded which). The receptors derive from a man younger than 35 who had mild COVID-19 (a few samples of this study predate the infection). Cell type and time point are not known. Each CDR3 is given with its conserved first and last residue. Each record gives: clone size, D gene, V gene, J gene, CDR3 DNA, CDR3 protein. D genes are given only for firm matches. A clone size is listed for some rows: how often the clone was seen (once, few, many), or a class if it is expanded.

size: .
D: .
V: TRBV20-1
J: TRBJ1-6
DNA: TGCAGTGCCAGCGGAGGACCATATAATTCACCCCTCCACTTT
CDR3: CSASGGPYNSPLHF

size: few
D: TRBD2
V: TRBV6-5
J: TRBJ2-1
DNA: TGTGCCAGCAGTTACTCGAGCGGGGGCGGACGCAATGAGCAGTTCTTC
CDR3: CASSYSSGGGRNEQFF

size: .
D: .
V: TRBV12-3/TRBV12-4
J: TRBJ1-2
DNA: TGTGCCAGCACCCCCCAGGGGCAGACTAACTATGGCTACACCTTC
CDR3: CASTPQGQTNYGYTF

size: .
D: .
V: TRBV27
J: TRBJ1-3
DNA: TGTGCCAGCAGTCCTCCGGGGGGCCTGGACACCATATATTTT
CDR3: CASSPPGGLDTIYF

size: .
D: TRBD2
V: TRBV29-1
J: TRBJ2-7
DNA: TGCAGCGTTCTCAAATTAGCGGGAATCTCCTACGAGCAGTACTTC
CDR3: CSVLKLAGISYEQYF

size: few
D: TRBD1
V: TRBV5-1
J: TRBJ2-3
DNA: TGCGCCAGTCATCCGGGACAGGGTCATTACGATACGCAGTATTTT
CDR3: CASHPGQGHYDTQYF

size: once
D: .
V: TRBV6-6
J: TRBJ1-2
DNA: TGTGCCAGCAAGGGGGATGGCTACACCTTC
CDR3: CASKGDGYTF

size: many
D: .
V: TRBV7-2
J: TRBJ2-5
DNA: TGTGCCAGCAGCTTAGGGCACGGTCAAGAGACCCAGTACTTC
CDR3: CASSLGHGQETQYF

size: many
D: TRBD2
V: TRBV7-3
J: TRBJ2-5
DNA: TGTGCCAGCAGCCTAGCGGGGGTGGACCAAGAGACCCAGTACTTC
CDR3: CASSLAGVDQETQYF

size: few
D: .
V: TRBV6-5
J: TRBJ1-5
DNA: TGTGCCAGCAAGCCCCAGGGGCGCCTCATTCAGCCCCAGCATTTT
CDR3: CASKPQGRLIQPQHF

size: .
D: TRBD2
V: TRBV4-3
J: TRBJ2-2
DNA: TGCGCCAGCAGCCAGTTAGCGGGGGGGATCCTTCACGGGGAGCTGTTTTTT
CDR3: CASSQLAGGILHGELFF

size: .
D: .
V: TRBV9
J: TRBJ2-5
DNA: TGTGCCAGCAGCGCCCATAGGGGCGAGACCCAGTACTTC
CDR3: CASSAHRGETQYF

size: .
D: TRBD2
V: TRBV7-7
J: TRBJ2-5
DNA: TGTGCCAGCAGCCCTGGACTAGCGGGGGGGGAAGAGACCCAGTACTTC
CDR3: CASSPGLAGGEETQYF

size: .
D: TRBD2
V: TRBV20-1
J: TRBJ2-3
DNA: TGCAGTCTGTCAGCGGGGGGCACAGATACGCAGTATTTT
CDR3: CSLSAGGTDTQYF

size: few
D: .
V: TRBV7-2
J: TRBJ1-5
DNA: TGTGCCACAGGAGAGGCTAGCAATCAGCCCCAGCATTTT
CDR3: CATGEASNQPQHF

size: many
D: TRBD2
V: TRBV7-2
J: TRBJ2-1
DNA: TGTGCCAGCAGCTCGGGACTAAACAATGAGCAGTTCTTC
CDR3: CASSSGLNNEQFF

size: .
D: TRBD1
V: TRBV25-1
J: TRBJ1-2
DNA: TGTGCCAGCAGTGGGCCAGGGGGGAATGGCTACACCTTC
CDR3: CASSGPGGNGYTF

size: few
D: TRBD2
V: TRBV7-2
J: TRBJ2-1
DNA: TGTGCCAGCAGCTTAGGATTAAGCGGGGGGGCTTTAAGGGTAAATGAGCAGTTCTTC
CDR3: CASSLGLSGGALRVNEQFF

size: few
D: .
V: TRBV4-1
J: TRBJ2-3
DNA: TGCGCCAGCAGCCTCAACGGCCAGGGTCTAGATACGCAGTATTTT
CDR3: CASSLNGQGLDTQYF

size: few
D: .
V: TRBV4-3
J: TRBJ2-1
DNA: TGCGCCAGCAGCCAAGATGCCAGGGGTTATGAGCAGTTCTTC
CDR3: CASSQDARGYEQFF

size: few
D: .
V: TRBV7-2
J: TRBJ2-5
DNA: TGTGCCAGCAGCTTAGACCGGGGCGCGGAGACCCAGTACTTC
CDR3: CASSLDRGAETQYF

size: .
D: TRBD1
V: TRBV6-2/TRBV6-3
J: TRBJ2-3
DNA: TGTGCCAGCAGTTTGCAGGGGGTGGGGAGCACAGATACGCAGTATTTT
CDR3: CASSLQGVGSTDTQYF

size: few
D: .
V: TRBV6-5
J: TRBJ1-2
DNA: TGTGCCAGCAGGACCGGGCCCACTAACTATGGCTACACCTTC
CDR3: CASRTGPTNYGYTF

size: .
D: .
V: TRBV3-1
J: TRBJ2-1
DNA: TGTGCCAGCAGCCGGGGCTCCTACAATGAGCAGTTCTTC
CDR3: CASSRGSYNEQFF

size: many
D: .
V: TRBV7-2
J: TRBJ2-3
DNA: TGTGCCAGCAGCCCAGAGGGGGATACGCAGTATTTT
CDR3: CASSPEGDTQYF

size: many
D: .
V: TRBV9
J: TRBJ2-5
DNA: TGTGCCAGCAGCCCGGACGTCCTAGGGACCCAGTACTTC
CDR3: CASSPDVLGTQYF

size: .
D: TRBD2
V: TRBV11-2
J: TRBJ2-5
DNA: TGTGCCAGCAGCAAGGCTAGCGGGGAACAAGAGACCCAGTACTTC
CDR3: CASSKASGEQETQYF

size: .
D: .
V: TRBV7-2
J: TRBJ1-3
DNA: TGTGCCAGCAGCTTAGGCGGCGGAAACTCTGGAAACACCATATATTTT
CDR3: CASSLGGGNSGNTIYF

size: .
D: TRBD2
V: TRBV28
J: TRBJ2-1
DNA: TGTGCCAGCAGTTTATATGTACTAGCGGGGGGGGATGAGCAGTTCTTC
CDR3: CASSLYVLAGGDEQFF

size: .
D: .
V: TRBV3-1
J: TRBJ2-2
DNA: TGTGCCAGCAGCCTCAGGGTCGGGGAGCTGTTTTTT
CDR3: CASSLRVGELFF

size: few
D: .
V: TRBV5-1
J: TRBJ2-7
DNA: TGCGCCAGCAGCCGTTCAGCGACAGGGACTTACGAGCAGTACTTC
CDR3: CASSRSATGTYEQYF

size: .
D: .
V: TRBV5-1
J: TRBJ2-1
DNA: TGCGCCACGGGACGGGACCCTGATGACAATGAGCAGTTCTTC
CDR3: CATGRDPDDNEQFF

size: .
D: .
V: TRBV5-1
J: TRBJ2-7
DNA: TGCGCCAGGTTCCCCTATTACGAGCAGTACTTC
CDR3: CARFPYYEQYF

size: .
D: TRBD1
V: TRBV12-3/TRBV12-4
J: TRBJ2-1
DNA: TGTGCCAGCACCCCGAGGGGACAGGGTAGCGATGAGCAGTTCTTC
CDR3: CASTPRGQGSDEQFF

size: .
D: .
V: TRBV6-5
J: TRBJ1-5
DNA: TGTGCCAGCAGTCCTCGGGGGTATAGCAATCAGCCCCAGCATTTT
CDR3: CASSPRGYSNQPQHF

size: .
D: TRBD1
V: TRBV4-3
J: TRBJ2-7
DNA: TGCGCCAGTTCCAGAATGACAGGGATCTACGAGCAGTACTTC
CDR3: CASSRMTGIYEQYF

size: .
D: .
V: TRBV12-3/TRBV12-4
J: TRBJ1-2
DNA: TGTGCCAGCAGTTTTTCCGGGGCGAATGGCTACACCTTC
CDR3: CASSFSGANGYTF

size: few
D: .
V: TRBV6-2/TRBV6-3
J: TRBJ1-4
DNA: TGTGCCAGCAACGATCCGGGGGCCGGTAATGAAAAACTGTTTTTT
CDR3: CASNDPGAGNEKLFF

size: few
D: .
V: TRBV27
J: TRBJ2-2
DNA: TGTGCCAGCAGTTTACAGGCGCGCACCGGGGAGCTGTTTTTT
CDR3: CASSLQARTGELFF

size: .
D: .
V: TRBV11-2
J: TRBJ2-5
DNA: TGTGCCAGCAGCTTAGGACTCCTGGGGGGTGGGGCCCAGTACTTC
CDR3: CASSLGLLGGGAQYF

size: few
D: .
V: TRBV2
J: TRBJ1-5
DNA: TGTGCCAGCAGTTTTACAGGGATATATCAGCCCCAGCATTTT
CDR3: CASSFTGIYQPQHF

size: few
D: .
V: TRBV29-1
J: TRBJ2-1
DNA: TGCAGCGTTCAGGGGTGGGTATACAATGAGCAGTTCTTC
CDR3: CSVQGWVYNEQFF

size: .
D: .
V: TRBV30
J: TRBJ2-7
DNA: TGTGCCTGGAGTAGGGGAAGTGGCGGCTACGAGCAGTACTTC
CDR3: CAWSRGSGGYEQYF

size: few
D: .
V: TRBV5-1
J: TRBJ1-1
DNA: TGCGCCAGCAGCTTGGCCCGGGTGCGGGGCACTGAAGCTTTCTTT
CDR3: CASSLARVRGTEAFF

size: .
D: .
V: TRBV7-3
J: TRBJ2-5
DNA: TGTGCCAGCAGCTTAACAGAGGGGTTCAGGGGAGAGACCCAGTACTTC
CDR3: CASSLTEGFRGETQYF

size: .
D: .
V: TRBV12-3/TRBV12-4
J: TRBJ1-1
DNA: TGTGCAAGCAGTTTGACCGCGGGGGACACTGAAGCTTTCTTT
CDR3: CASSLTAGDTEAFF

size: .
D: TRBD2
V: TRBV4-1
J: TRBJ2-5
DNA: TGCGCCAGCAGCCAAGATAGAAGCGGGGGGGCTCAAGAGACCCAGTACTTC
CDR3: CASSQDRSGGAQETQYF

size: .
D: .
V: TRBV6-5
J: TRBJ1-1
DNA: TGTGCCAGCAGTTTTGCGGCAATGAACACTGAAGCTTTCTTT
CDR3: CASSFAAMNTEAFF

size: few
D: TRBD1
V: TRBV6-6
J: TRBJ1-5
DNA: TGTGCCAGCTGTGACAGGGTCACTCAGCCCCAGCATTTT
CDR3: CASCDRVTQPQHF

size: .
D: TRBD1
V: TRBV18
J: TRBJ1-5
DNA: TGTGCCAGCTCAGCGACAGGGATGGGTCAGCCCCAGCATTTT
CDR3: CASSATGMGQPQHF

size: .
D: .
V: TRBV18
J: TRBJ1-4
DNA: TGTGCCAGCTCACCATATGAGGCTAATGAAAAACTGTTTTTT
CDR3: CASSPYEANEKLFF

size: .
D: .
V: TRBV27
J: TRBJ2-3
DNA: TGTGCCAGCAGTTTGTCTTGGGCAGATACGCAGTATTTT
CDR3: CASSLSWADTQYF

size: .
D: .
V: TRBV10-3
J: TRBJ1-5
DNA: TGTGCCATCAGTGAGTCGTTAGGTGATCAGCCCCAGCATTTT
CDR3: CAISESLGDQPQHF

size: few
D: .
V: TRBV27
J: TRBJ2-7
DNA: TGTGCCAGCAGTTCCGACCTAGGAGGGTACGAGCAGTACTTC
CDR3: CASSSDLGGYEQYF